The clone carrying this T cell receptor beta chain has just a few counts. Its antigen is unidentified. Together with a sample-barcoded 5' primer, a J-beta primer mix was included in a second PCR lasting roughly 6 to 12 cycles. TCRdb re-derived calls from the 5' RACE reads in MiXCR, one entry per CDR3 protein. In the table there are 650,000 or so distinct CDR3 sequences, over 40% of which are singletons. Healthy Caucasian individuals from Russia aged about 6 to 95 were enrolled as donors. This entry belongs to a study of blood T cells in healthy people across ages. The CDR3 is 15 residues long. Germline V gene data show CDR1 as MNHEY and CDR2 as SVGEGT. V was cut by 2 bases and J by 2 bases, with 11 bases left in between. Findings and caveats of the study: Older age coincided with a roughly linear decline in TCR beta diversity per million T cells. Researchers report that TCR beta diversity correlated strongly with naive T cell percentage. There were more naive CD4+ cells and higher diversity in long-lived donors than in aged donors.

The chain recombines TRBV6-2 or TRBV6-3 with TRBJ2-3, with D perhaps matching TRBD2 (5 bases). This clonotype was obtained from a woman older than 75 in good health. The sample taken for sequencing was blood. The CDR3 sequence: CASSYGAESTDTQYF. CDR3 in DNA: TGTGCCAGCAGTTACGGAGCGGAATCCACAGATACGCAGTATTTT.